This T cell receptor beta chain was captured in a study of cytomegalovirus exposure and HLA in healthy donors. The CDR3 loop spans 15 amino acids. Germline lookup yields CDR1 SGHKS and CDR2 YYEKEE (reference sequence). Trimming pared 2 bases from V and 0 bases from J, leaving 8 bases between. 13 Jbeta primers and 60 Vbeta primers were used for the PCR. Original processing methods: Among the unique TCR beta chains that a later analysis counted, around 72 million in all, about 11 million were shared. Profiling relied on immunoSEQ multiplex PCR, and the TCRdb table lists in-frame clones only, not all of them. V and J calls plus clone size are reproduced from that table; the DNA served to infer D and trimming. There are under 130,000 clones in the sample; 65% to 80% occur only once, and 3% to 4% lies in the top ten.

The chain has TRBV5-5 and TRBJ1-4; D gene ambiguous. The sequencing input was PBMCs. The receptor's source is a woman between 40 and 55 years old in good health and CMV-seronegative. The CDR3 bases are TGTGCCAGCAGCTTAGGAGATACAACTAATGAAAAACTGTTTTTT. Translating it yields CASSLGDTTNEKLFF.